Presented here are 23 T cell receptor beta chains from one specimen sequenced in a study of radiation and T cells in renal cell carcinoma (dated by TCRdb to the early 2020s). The method was the immunoSEQ multiplex PCR assay. TCRdb took over this immuneACCESS table, retaining in-frame rearrangements with V and J assigned. Such tables are incomplete; in checked studies, under half of the missing clones stem from an unresolved V gene, and the remainder is unexplained. This sample comprises about 83,000 clones, around four fifths of them detected only once. In total, the top ten clones hold 2% to 3% of the sample. This specimen's time point label, per the study, means: blood 4 weeks post-SBRT, at nephrectomy. According to the study, the label for this sample's treatment or condition signals: 15 Gy SBRT to primary tumor, nephrectomy 4 weeks later. The source was blood, collected from a patient whose treatment included radiotherapy and nephrectomy. These receptors came from a woman in her fifties or sixties with renal cell carcinoma.

The chain uses TRBV29-1 and TRBJ1-3; D not resolved. The ends were cut back, 4 bases at V and 0 bases at J, with 10 bases in the middle. Germline loops: CDR1 SQVTM, CDR2 ANQGSEA. The CDR3 consists of 14 residues. In DNA form, the CDR3 reads TGCAGCGTTGGGGAGGGAAACTCTGGAAACACCATATATTTT. Translating it yields CSVGEGNSGNTIYF. Full variable domain (remainder filled in from reference TRBV29-1 and TRBJ1-3): SAVISQKPSRDICQRGTSLTIQCQVDSQVTMMFWYRQQPGQSLTLIATANQGSEATYESGFVIDKFPISRPNLTFSTLTVSNMSPEDSSIYLCSVGEGNSGNTIYFGEGSWLTVV.

The rearrangement uses TRBV28 and TRBJ1-3; D unclear. Germline V gene data show CDR1 as MDHEN and CDR2 as SYDVKM. This CDR3 region has 10 residues. CDR3 sequence reads: CAVMGNTIYF. Written as DNA, the CDR3 is TGTGCGGTCATGGGGAACACCATATATTTT.

The V call is TRBV15, the J call TRBJ2-3, with TRBD2 identical over 11 bases. The CDR3 covers 16 residues. V lost 3 bases and J lost 3; bases outside the gene matches: 5. From germline, CDR1 is LNHNV and CDR2 YYDKDF (reference sequence). The CDR3: CATSSSGGAATDTQYF. The CDR3 region has the DNA TGTGCCACCAGCAGTAGCGGGGGGGCAGCAACAGATACGCAGTATTTT.

The CDR3 reads CSARGLDTQYF. CDR3 in DNA: TGCAGTGCGAGGGGGCTGGATACGCAGTATTTT. The J gene is TRBJ2-3, the V gene TRBV20-1; 7 nucleotides agree with TRBD1. With V trimmed by 6 bases and J by 6 bases, 3 bases remained unmatched. The CDR3 is 11 residues long. Germline loops: CDR1 DFQATT, CDR2 SNEGSKA (reference sequence).

The chain couples TRBV4-2 to TRBJ2-5; tentative D call: TRBD2 (6 bases). CDR3 size: 15 residues. Germline-derived CDR1 and CDR2 are LGHNA and YNFKEQ. V was pared by 1 base and J by 2 bases, with 11 bases between. CDR3 sequence (DNA): TGTGCCAGCAGCCAAGTTTGGGACTCTCAAGAGACCCAGTACTTC. Translating it yields CASSQVWDSQETQYF.

The V and J genes are TRBV6-5 and TRBJ1-1; 10 positions match TRBD1. The V and J ends lost 4 bases and 4 bases, in that order; junction bases with no gene match: 3. Germline V gives CDR1 MNHEY, CDR2 SVGAGI. The CDR3 loop spans 14 amino acids. The CDR3 sequence is CASSWGQGSTEAFF. CDR3 in DNA: TGTGCCAGCAGTTGGGGACAGGGGAGCACTGAAGCTTTCTTT.

This chain joins TRBV7-8 and TRBJ2-5, with D perhaps matching TRBD1 (6 bases). The J call could be wrong; TRBJ2-7 is a better fit for the DNA end. The CDR3 extends over 15 amino acids. Germline V gene lookup returns CDR1 SGHVS and CDR2 FQNEAQ. CDR3 in amino acids: CASSLDPGDGYEQYF. The CDR3 DNA is TGTGCCAGCAGCTTAGACCCAGGGGATGGCTACGAGCAGTACTTC.

The V and J genes are TRBV5-4 and TRBJ1-4; 9 bases align to TRBD1. J gave up 7 bases and V 4 bases, and 2 bases lay outside the gene matches. Germline CDR1 SGHNT, CDR2 YYREEE (reference sequence). The CDR3 is 13 amino acids. The CDR3 DNA follows: TGTGCCAGCAGCGCGGACAGGGGTGAAAAACTGTTTTTT. As protein: CASSADRGEKLFF.

This clone was observed a handful of times. The chain joins TRBV14 to TRBJ1-1; unclear D gene. Trimming pared 1 base from V and 0 bases from J, leaving 9 bases between. The CDR3 loop spans 15 amino acids. The germline CDR1 and CDR2 sequences are SGHDN and FVKESK. CDR3 loop: CASSQVANMNTEAFF. Here the CDR3 DNA reads TGTGCCAGCAGCCAAGTAGCCAACATGAACACTGAAGCTTTCTTT.

The chain has TRBV19 and TRBJ2-5, with TRBD2 matching 10 bases. This CDR3 spans 16 amino acids. The V and J ends lost 5 bases and 1 base, in that order; junction bases with no gene match: 7. The germline V gene encodes CDR1 LNHDA and CDR2 SQIVND (reference sequence). Written as DNA, the CDR3 is TGTGCCAGTAGTCTCGGACTAGCGGCAACCCAAGAGACCCAGTACTTC. Encoded protein: CASSLGLAATQETQYF.

The chain joins TRBV2 to TRBJ1-2, with D maybe TRBD1 (6 bases). The CDR3 is 14 amino acids. Germline loops: CDR1 SNHLY, CDR2 FYNNEI. The V end lost 6 bases, the J end lost 6 bases, and 17 bases lay between the germline ends. This CDR3 is CASSIRGGTDGYTF. In nucleotides, the CDR3 is TGTGCCAGCAGCATCCGAGGGGGGACGGATGGCTACACCTTC.

The chain employs TRBV7-9 and TRBJ1-5; TRBD1 aligns across 7 bases. Germline V gives CDR1 SEHNR, CDR2 FQNEAQ (reference sequence). The CDR3 spans 14 residues. V gave up 4 bases and J gave up 6 bases; unmatched junction bases: 6. The CDR3 loop reads CASSSQGTVQPQHF. The CDR3 DNA reads TGTGCCAGCAGCTCACAGGGGACGGTTCAGCCCCAGCATTTT.

This clone has only one observation. The chain links TRBV19 to TRBJ2-1; tentatively, D is TRBD2 (6 bases). Germline V gene data show CDR1 as LNHDA and CDR2 as SQIVND (reference sequence). V was cut by 6 bases and J by 3 bases, with 18 bases left in between. The CDR3 contains 16 residues. The CDR3, as DNA: TGTGCCAGTAGGCCGGGGACTGCTGAGGGCTACAATGAGCAGTTCTTC. Its protein is CASRPGTAEGYNEQFF.

The chain couples TRBV10-3 to TRBJ2-1; TRBD2 agrees at 8 bases. The CDR3 length is 15 residues. V lost 11 bases and J lost 3; bases outside the gene matches: 12. Germline lookup yields CDR1 ENHRY and CDR2 SYGVKD. CDR3 sequence reads: CAASPESGGYNEQFF. CDR3 sequence (DNA): TGTGCCGCATCCCCCGAGAGCGGGGGCTACAATGAGCAGTTCTTC.

The V call is TRBV27, the J call TRBJ2-6; D is undetermined. The V and J ends lost 5 bases and 2 bases respectively, with 7 bases between them. This CDR3 comprises 14 residues. Germline V CDR1 and CDR2: MNHEY, SMNVEV (reference sequence). CDR3 in amino acids: CASSQTPGANVLTF. Here the CDR3 DNA reads TGTGCCAGCAGTCAAACCCCTGGGGCCAACGTCCTGACTTTC. The full variable domain, with the rest looked up from reference TRBV27 and TRBJ2-6, is EAQVTQNPRYLITVTGKKLTVTCSQNMNHEYMSWYRQDPGLGLRQIYYSMNVEVTDKGDVPEGYKVSRKEKRNFPLILESPSPNQTSLYFCASSQTPGANVLTFGAGSRLTVL.

The chain links TRBV4-2 to TRBJ1-1, with unresolved D. V dropped 0 bases and J dropped 5 bases, with 7 bases sitting between them. The CDR3 is 13 residues long. Germline V gene sequence: CDR1 LGHNA, CDR2 YNFKEQ. In nucleotides, the CDR3 is TGTGCCAGCAGCCAAGAGGCTAGGACTGAAGCTTTCTTT. This codes for CASSQEARTEAFF.

This clone was seen only once. The chain uses TRBV28 and TRBJ1-1, with D possibly matching TRBD1 (6 bases). V lost 3 bases, J lost 5 bases, and 16 bases lay in between. Germline CDR1 and CDR2: MDHEN and SYDVKM. This CDR3 comprises 15 residues. The DNA of the CDR3 is TGTGCCAGCAGTTTGAGTTGGGGGCGGGGGACTGAAGCTTTCTTT. This sequence encodes CASSLSWGRGTEAFF.

This clone was counted once. The chain has TRBV15 and TRBJ2-7; the D gene could be TRBD1 or TRBD2 (5 bases each). The CDR3 length is 14 residues. Germline V lookup: CDR1 LNHNV, CDR2 YYDKDF (reference sequence). Trimming stripped 0 bases from V and 6 bases from J, with 12 bases between. CDR3 sequence reads: CATSRDRDAAEQYF. CDR3 DNA: TGTGCCACCAGCAGAGATCGGGACGCGGCCGAGCAGTACTTC.

CDR3 nucleotides: TGTGCCATCACCAGTACAGGGGGCGCGAACACCGGGGAGCTGTTTTTT. Encoded protein: CAITSTGGANTGELFF. The chain couples TRBV10-3 to TRBJ2-2; 9 nucleotides line up with TRBD1. The junction had 6 bases not matched to a gene; V was cut back by 7 bases and J by 0 bases. The CDR3 runs 16 residues. Germline CDR1 ENHRY, CDR2 SYGVKD.

As DNA, the CDR3 is TGTGCCAGCAGCTTAACTTGGAGCAGCTCCTACGAGCAGTACTTC. Its protein product is CASSLTWSSSYEQYF. The chain recombines TRBV7-6 with TRBJ2-7; no firm D call. Germline loops: CDR1 SGHVS, CDR2 FNYEAQ. CDR3 size: 15 residues. The germline V and J ends were trimmed by 2 bases and 0 bases, with 11 bases remaining between them.

This clone showed up just once. The chain uses TRBV9 and TRBJ2-7, with 12 bases matching TRBD2. The germline CDR1 and CDR2 sequences are SGDLS and YYNGEE. The CDR3 is made up of 14 amino acids. Unmatched junction bases numbered 1, after V lost 0 bases and J lost 6 bases. CDR3 nucleotide sequence: TGTGCCAGCAGCGTAGGACTAGCGGGAGTCGAGCAGTACTTC. Translating gives CASSVGLAGVEQYF.

The chain employs TRBV18 and TRBJ2-1, with a tentative D call TRBD1 (6 bases). Germline V gene data show CDR1 as KGHSH and CDR2 as LQKENI. This CDR3 comprises 15 residues. V lost 2 bases and J lost 9, with 17 bases in between. This CDR3 reads CASSPTPGQLSEQFF. The CDR3, as DNA: TGTGCCAGCTCACCAACCCCCGGACAGTTAAGTGAGCAGTTCTTC.

The chain joins TRBV19 to TRBJ2-1; D gene uncertain. Trimming removed 7 bases at V and 0 bases at J, with 16 bases between. This CDR3 has 16 amino acids. Germline V gene lookup returns CDR1 LNHDA and CDR2 SQIVND (reference sequence). The CDR3 reads CASKNRRLSSYNEQFF. DNA for the CDR3: TGTGCCAGTAAAAATCGACGCCTGAGCTCCTACAATGAGCAGTTCTTC.